This entry is about one T cell receptor (beta chain). There are 17 residues in the CDR3. CDR1 is SEHNR and CDR2 is FQNEAQ in the germline V gene (reference sequence). V gave up 2 bases and J gave up 4 bases, with 20 bases separating them. The sample originates from a study of beta chain features in type 1 diabetes. All of the isolated RNA was reverse transcribed, so expressed TCRB transcripts were sequenced. Some clones are missing from TCRdb's copy, which holds only in-frame ones; the method was immunoSEQ multiplex PCR. The repertoire has under 250,000 clones, 13% to 15% of them found once; the top ten carry roughly 0.028%.

This chain connects TRBV7-9 to TRBJ2-5; TRBD2 is a possible D gene (5 bases). The receptor was isolated from a woman in her thirties or forties in good health. Specimen: naive CD4+ T cells from blood. The CDR3 sequence: CASSLLANSAYGETQYF. The CDR3 region has the DNA TGTGCCAGCAGCTTACTCGCGAATAGCGCATATGGAGAGACCCAGTACTTC.